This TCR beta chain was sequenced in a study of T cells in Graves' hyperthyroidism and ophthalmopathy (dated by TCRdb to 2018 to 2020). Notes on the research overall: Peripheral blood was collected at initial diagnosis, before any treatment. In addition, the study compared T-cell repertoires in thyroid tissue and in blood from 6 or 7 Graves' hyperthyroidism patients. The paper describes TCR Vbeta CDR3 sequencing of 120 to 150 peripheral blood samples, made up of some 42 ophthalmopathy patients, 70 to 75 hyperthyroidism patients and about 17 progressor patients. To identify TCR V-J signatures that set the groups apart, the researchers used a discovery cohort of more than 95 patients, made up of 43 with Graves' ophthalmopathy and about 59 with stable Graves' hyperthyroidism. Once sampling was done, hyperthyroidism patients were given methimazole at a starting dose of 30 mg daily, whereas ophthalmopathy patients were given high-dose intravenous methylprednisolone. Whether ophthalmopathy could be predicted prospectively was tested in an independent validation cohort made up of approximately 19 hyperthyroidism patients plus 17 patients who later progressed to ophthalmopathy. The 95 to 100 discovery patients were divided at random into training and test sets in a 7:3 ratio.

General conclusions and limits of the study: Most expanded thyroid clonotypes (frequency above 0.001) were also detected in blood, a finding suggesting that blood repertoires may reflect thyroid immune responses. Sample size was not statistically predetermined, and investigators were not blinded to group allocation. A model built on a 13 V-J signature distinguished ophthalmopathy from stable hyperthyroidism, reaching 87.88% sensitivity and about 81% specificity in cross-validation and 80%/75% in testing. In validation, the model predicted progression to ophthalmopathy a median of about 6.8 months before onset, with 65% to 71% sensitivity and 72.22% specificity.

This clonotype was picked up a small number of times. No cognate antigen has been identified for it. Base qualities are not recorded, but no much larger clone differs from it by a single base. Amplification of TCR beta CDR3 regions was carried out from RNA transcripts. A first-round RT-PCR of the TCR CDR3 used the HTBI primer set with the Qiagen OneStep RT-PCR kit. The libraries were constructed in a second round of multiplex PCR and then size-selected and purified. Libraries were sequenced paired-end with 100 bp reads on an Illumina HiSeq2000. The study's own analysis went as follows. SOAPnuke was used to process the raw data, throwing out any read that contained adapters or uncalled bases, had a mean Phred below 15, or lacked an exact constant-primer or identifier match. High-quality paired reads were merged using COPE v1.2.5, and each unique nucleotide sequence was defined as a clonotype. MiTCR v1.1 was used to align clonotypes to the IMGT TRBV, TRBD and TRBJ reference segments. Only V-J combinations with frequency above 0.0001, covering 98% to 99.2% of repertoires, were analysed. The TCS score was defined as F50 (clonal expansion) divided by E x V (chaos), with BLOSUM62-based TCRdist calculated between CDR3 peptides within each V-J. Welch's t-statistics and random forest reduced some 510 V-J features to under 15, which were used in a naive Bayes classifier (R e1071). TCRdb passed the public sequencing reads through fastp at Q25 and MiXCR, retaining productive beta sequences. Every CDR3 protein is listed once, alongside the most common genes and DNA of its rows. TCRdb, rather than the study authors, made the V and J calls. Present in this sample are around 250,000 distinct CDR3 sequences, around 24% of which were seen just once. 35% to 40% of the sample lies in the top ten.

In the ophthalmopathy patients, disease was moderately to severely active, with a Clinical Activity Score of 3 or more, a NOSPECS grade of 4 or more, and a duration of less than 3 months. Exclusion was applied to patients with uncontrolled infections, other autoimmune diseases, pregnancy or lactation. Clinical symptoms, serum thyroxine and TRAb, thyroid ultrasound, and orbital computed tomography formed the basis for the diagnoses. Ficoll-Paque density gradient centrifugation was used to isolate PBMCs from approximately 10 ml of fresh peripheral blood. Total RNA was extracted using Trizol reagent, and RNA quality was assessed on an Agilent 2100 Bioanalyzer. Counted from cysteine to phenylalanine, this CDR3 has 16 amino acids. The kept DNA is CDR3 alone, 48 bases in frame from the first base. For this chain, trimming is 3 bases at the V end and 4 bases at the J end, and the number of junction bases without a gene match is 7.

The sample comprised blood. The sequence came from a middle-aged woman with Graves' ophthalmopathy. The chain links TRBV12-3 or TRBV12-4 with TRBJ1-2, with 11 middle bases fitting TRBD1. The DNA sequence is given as TGTGCCAGCAGTTTCAGTAGCGGGACAGGGGGCTATGGCTACACCTTC. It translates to CASSFSSGTGGYGYTF.